This T cell receptor beta chain stems from a study of blood T cell repertoires in COVID-19. Study-level information: Samples representing acute and convalescent COVID-19 were sourced from the United States, Italy and Spain.

Only a few counts were recorded for this clone. Individuals drawn from around 25 US areas were roughly 18 to 95 years old. Each recovered donor of Cohort 3 presented with two negative PCRs, clearance, or symptom resolution. Germline V gene data show CDR1 as MNHEY and CDR2 as SVGAGI. This CDR3 comprises 15 residues. V trimming: 5 bases; J trimming: 4 bases; junction bases outside the gene matches: 5. In the study's own analysis: Estimates of nucleated cell counts were drawn from the amplification of reference gene primers. This table comes from immunoSEQ multiplex PCR, and its TCRdb copy is limited to in-frame clones, with some not included. The D gene and trimming were derived from the DNA, and the V and J assignments and clone size from that table. This table has fewer than 400,000 clones, 75% to 90% appearing once.

J is TRBJ2-2 and V is TRBV6-5, with 9 bases aligning to TRBD1. The sequence came from a man aged 30-40 years who had recovered from COVID-19. The sequenced sample was PBMCs or T cells enriched from blood (not recorded which). The CDR3 reads CASSNNRGLTGELFF. The CDR3, as DNA: TGTGCCAGCAGTAACAACAGGGGGCTCACCGGGGAGCTGTTTTTT.